This TCR beta chain was identified during a study of blood T cell repertoires in COVID-19. Study details: From T cells, B-cell-depleted T cells, or PBMCs came the material, which was cDNA or gDNA.

Libraries were prepared by immunoSEQ multiplex PCR; TCRdb keeps only in-frame clonotypes and omits some of them. The data show 200,000 or so clones, with roughly 85% seen just once and under 5.5% held by the top ten. Sample: peripheral blood. This clonotype was obtained from a woman under 40 with acute or convalescent COVID-19.

The DNA for the CDR3 is TGTGCCAGCAGTTCCCCTTCGGACAGTGCCTACGAGCAGTACTTC. It translates to CASSSPSDSAYEQYF. V is TRBV6-2 or TRBV6-3 and J is TRBJ2-7, with D perhaps TRBD1 (6 bases). V lost 4 bases, J lost 2 bases, and 15 bases lay in between. CDR1 and CDR2 from the germline V gene are MNHEY and SVGEGT. CDR3 size: 15 residues.